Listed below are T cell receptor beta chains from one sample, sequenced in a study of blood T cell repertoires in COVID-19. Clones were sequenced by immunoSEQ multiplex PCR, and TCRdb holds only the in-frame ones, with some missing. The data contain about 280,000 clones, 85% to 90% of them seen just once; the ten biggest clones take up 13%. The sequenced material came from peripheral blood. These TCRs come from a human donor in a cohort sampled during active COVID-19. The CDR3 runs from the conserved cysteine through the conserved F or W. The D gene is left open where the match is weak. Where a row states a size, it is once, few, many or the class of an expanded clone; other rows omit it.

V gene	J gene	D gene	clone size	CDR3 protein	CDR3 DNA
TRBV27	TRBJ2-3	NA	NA	CASSLSRGTDTQYF	TGTGCCAGCAGTTTATCACGGGGCACAGATACGCAGTATTTT
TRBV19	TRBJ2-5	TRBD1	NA	CASSRTGQETQYF	TGTGCCAGTAGTCGGACAGGTCAAGAGACCCAGTACTTC
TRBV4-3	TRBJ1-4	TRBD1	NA	CASSQVPGQITTNEKLFF	TGCGCCAGCAGCCAGGTACCGGGACAGATAACAACTAATGAAAAACTGTTTTTT
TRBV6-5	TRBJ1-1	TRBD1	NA	CASQNPGTGGTEAFF	TGTGCCAGCCAGAATCCCGGGACAGGGGGCACTGAAGCTTTCTTT
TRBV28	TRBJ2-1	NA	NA	CASSYRGTASNEQFF	TGTGCCAGCAGTTATAGGGGGACCGCTAGCAATGAGCAGTTCTTC
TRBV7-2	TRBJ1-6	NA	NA	CASSLTTVSNSPLHF	TGTGCCAGCAGCTTAACGACAGTCAGTAATTCACCCCTCCACTTT
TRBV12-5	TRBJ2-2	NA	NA	CASGLGAMGTGELFF	TGTGCTAGTGGTTTGGGGGCCATGGGCACCGGGGAGCTGTTTTTT
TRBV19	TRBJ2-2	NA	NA	CASSIGHPTGELFF	TGTGCCAGTAGTATAGGGCACCCCACCGGGGAGCTGTTTTTT
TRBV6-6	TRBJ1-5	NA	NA	CASSYGESNQPQHF	TGTGCCAGCAGTTACGGGGAGAGCAATCAGCCCCAGCATTTT
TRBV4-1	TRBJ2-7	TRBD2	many	CASSQEAGGFYEQYF	TGCGCCAGCAGCCAAGAAGCGGGAGGTTTCTACGAGCAGTACTTC
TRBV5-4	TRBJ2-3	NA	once	CASSSRENTQYF	TGTGCCAGCAGCTCTAGGGAGAATACGCAGTATTTT
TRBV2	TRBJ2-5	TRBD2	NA	CASRQLAGVGTQYF	TGTGCCAGCAGACAACTAGCGGGAGTTGGGACCCAGTACTTC
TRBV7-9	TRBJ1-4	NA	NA	CASSFNTLPEKLFF	TGTGCCAGCAGCTTCAACACCTTGCCCGAAAAACTGTTTTTT
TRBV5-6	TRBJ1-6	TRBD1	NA	CASRPDRDNSPLHF	TGTGCCAGCAGACCGGACAGGGATAATTCACCCCTCCACTTT
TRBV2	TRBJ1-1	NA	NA	CASSLGGGNTEAFF	TGTGCCAGCAGCCTAGGGGGGGGGAACACTGAAGCTTTCTTT
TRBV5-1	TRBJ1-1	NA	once	CASSLASGFDTEAFF	TGCGCCAGCAGCTTGGCCTCGGGGTTTGACACTGAAGCTTTCTTT